These T cell receptor beta chains were read from a single sample in a study of PD-L1 blockade in urothelial cancer. TCRdb's table, derived via immunoSEQ multiplex PCR, lists solely in-frame clones and lacks some. The table records 35,000 to 45,000 clones, about four fifths of them present only once. Specimen: PBMCs, collected around atezolizumab (anti-PD-L1) treatment. These TCRs come from a man aged 65 to 85 with urothelial cancer. Each CDR3 is given with its conserved first and last residue. D genes are given only for firm matches. Size values are once, few and many counts, or a class for expanded clones, and some rows have none.

DNA,CDR3,J,V,size,D
TGTGCCAGCAGCTCCCCAGCGGGGGGATACACAGATACGCAGTATTTT,CASSSPAGGYTDTQYF,TRBJ2-3,TRBV4-2,-,TRBD2
TGTGCCAGCAGCGGACAGGGGGCAGACGTGGGGCATGGCTACACCTTC,CASSGQGADVGHGYTF,TRBJ1-2,TRBV28,-,TRBD1
TGTGCCAGCAGGGCACCGGGGGGCACAGATACGCAGTATTTT,CASRAPGGTDTQYF,TRBJ2-3,TRBV6-6,-,-
TGTGCCAGCAGTTATGGACAGGTCAACACTGAAGCTTTCTTT,CASSYGQVNTEAFF,TRBJ1-1,TRBV28,-,TRBD1
TGTGCCAGCAGATCAGGGGGCACAGATACGCAGTATTTT,CASRSGGTDTQYF,TRBJ2-3,TRBV11-3,-,-
TGTGCCAGCAGTTTCAGGGGCCGCGACACTGAAGCTTTCTTT,CASSFRGRDTEAFF,TRBJ1-1,TRBV6-1,-,-
TGCGCCAGCAGCTTGGGGACAGTCGTAAATGAAAAACTGTTTTTT,CASSLGTVVNEKLFF,TRBJ1-4,TRBV5-1,-,-
TGTGCCATCAGGGGGACTAGCGGGAGGAATAACGAGCAGTACTTC,CAIRGTSGRNNEQYF,TRBJ2-7,TRBV10-3,-,TRBD2
TGTGCCAGCAGCGCGGACAGTTATACTGAAGCTTTCTTT,CASSADSYTEAFF,TRBJ1-1,TRBV9,-,-
TGTGCCAGCAGACGCGCTAGCGTCCCAAAAGAATCAGATACGCAGTATTTT,CASRRASVPKESDTQYF,TRBJ2-3,TRBV27,once,-
TGTGCCTGGAGTCGCCTAGGGGCCTCTGGAAACACCATATATTTT,CAWSRLGASGNTIYF,TRBJ1-3,TRBV30,few,-
TGTGCCAGCAGCCAAACAGGGGGCCCGGCGAACACTGAAGCTTTCTTT,CASSQTGGPANTEAFF,TRBJ1-1,TRBV4-2,-,TRBD1
TGTGCCAGTAGAGCGGGGGCCGGGATGAACACTGAAGCTTTCTTT,CASRAGAGMNTEAFF,TRBJ1-1,TRBV19,-,-
TGTGCCAGCTCTGGTCGGACAGGGGGCGGTAATGGCTACACCTTC,CASSGRTGGGNGYTF,TRBJ1-2,TRBV7-2,-,TRBD1
TGTGCCAGCAGCTTGATTACAGGGGGCCGTAAGGAGACCCAGTACTTC,CASSLITGGRKETQYF,TRBJ2-5,TRBV11-3,-,TRBD1
TGTGCCTGGGACAGGGGGGTCAACATTCAGTACTTC,CAWDRGVNIQYF,TRBJ2-4,TRBV30,-,TRBD1
TGTGCCAGTAGTGGATCGGGAGGCACCTACGAGCAGTACTTC,CASSGSGGTYEQYF,TRBJ2-7,TRBV19,-,TRBD2
TGTGCCAGCAGCTCTCTGACTAGCGGGAGGCCCAGCTCCTACAATGAGCAGTTCTTC,CASSSLTSGRPSSYNEQFF,TRBJ2-1,TRBV7-8,few,TRBD2
TGTGCCAGCAGTTATTCGGGTAGCTACGAGCAGTACTTC,CASSYSGSYEQYF,TRBJ2-7,TRBV27,-,-
TGTGCCAGCAGCTTGGAGTGGACTAGCTCGTGGCAGTTCTTC,CASSLEWTSSWQFF,TRBJ2-1,TRBV5-4,once,TRBD2
TGTGCCAGGACGGAGAGCTTCTATGGCTACACCTTC,CARTESFYGYTF,TRBJ1-2,TRBV2,few,-
TGTGCCAGCAGCTGGGGTTCCAAGGACAGCATCTACACCTTC,CASSWGSKDSIYTF,TRBJ1-2,TRBV5-6,-,-
TGTGCCAGCAGCGGTACTACTCTAGCGGGAGGGCATCGTGAGCAGTTCTTC,CASSGTTLAGGHREQFF,TRBJ2-1,TRBV5-4,-,TRBD2
TGTGCCAGCAGCTTGGGGAGGGGCTCGTCCTACAATGAGCAGTTCTTC,CASSLGRGSSYNEQFF,TRBJ2-1,TRBV11-2,-,TRBD2
TGTGCCAGCAGCCAAGCCACAGGGGCGCTATCTAATGAAAAACTGTTTTTT,CASSQATGALSNEKLFF,TRBJ1-4,TRBV4-2,-,TRBD1
TGCAGCCCCCGAAGGGGCATATGGTATGGCTACACCTTC,CSPRRGIWYGYTF,TRBJ1-2,TRBV29-1,-,-
TGTGCTGCAAGCGGGAGGACGAACACCGGGGAGCTGTTTTTT,CAASGRTNTGELFF,TRBJ2-2,TRBV19,-,TRBD2